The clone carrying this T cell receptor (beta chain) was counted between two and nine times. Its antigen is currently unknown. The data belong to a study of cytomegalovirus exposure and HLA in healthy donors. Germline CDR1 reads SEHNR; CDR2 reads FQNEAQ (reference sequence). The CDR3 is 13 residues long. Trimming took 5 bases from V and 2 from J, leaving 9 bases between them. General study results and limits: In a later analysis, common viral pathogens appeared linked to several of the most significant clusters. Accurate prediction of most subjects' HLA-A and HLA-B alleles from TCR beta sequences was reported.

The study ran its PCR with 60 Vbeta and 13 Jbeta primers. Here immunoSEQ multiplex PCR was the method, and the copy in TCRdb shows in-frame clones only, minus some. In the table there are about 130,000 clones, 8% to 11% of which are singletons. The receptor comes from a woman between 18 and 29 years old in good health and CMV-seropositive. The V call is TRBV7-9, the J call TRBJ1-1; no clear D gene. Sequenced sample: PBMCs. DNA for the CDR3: TGTGCCAGCAGCCCCAGGACTAACACTGAAGCTTTCTTT. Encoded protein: CASSPRTNTEAFF.